This TCR beta chain was found in a study of T cells in Graves' hyperthyroidism and ophthalmopathy. Study-wide findings and caveats: The blood repertoire included most of the expanded thyroid clonotypes above 0.001.

The study left out patients who had uncontrolled infection, other autoimmune disease, pregnancy or lactation. As concerns this clonotype: Antigen specificity is unknown.

From RNA transcripts, TCR beta CDR3 regions were amplified. The study used the HTBI primer set for a first-round RT-PCR of the TCR CDR3. Via MiXCR, TCRdb re-called the multiplex PCR reads, giving one row per CDR3 protein. The sample records roughly 720,000 distinct CDR3 sequences, 15% to 20% being singletons. The sample consisted of blood. This receptor was taken from a middle-aged man with Graves' hyperthyroidism.

In DNA, the CDR3 is TGTGCCAGCAGTTTTCCGAGGACTCGTTTGGGGAATGAGCAGTTCTTC. Translated, it gives CASSFPRTRLGNEQFF. The chain has TRBV27 and TRBJ2-1; D perhaps matches TRBD2 (5 bases). V was pared by 3 bases and J by 7 bases, with 19 bases between. Germline V lookup: CDR1 MNHEY, CDR2 SMNVEV (reference sequence). This CDR3 is built from 16 residues.